One and the same sample provided the 3 T cell receptor beta chains below, sequenced in a study of cytomegalovirus exposure and HLA in healthy donors (dated by TCRdb to about 2017). Libraries were made using the immunoSEQ multiplex PCR assay. For the multiplex PCR, a mixture combining 60 forward primers for TCR Vbeta segments and 13 reverse primers for TCR Jbeta segments was used. Drawn from immuneACCESS, this table holds only the in-frame rearrangements with V and J called that TCRdb kept. Clones are partly lost; checked studies trace under half to an unresolved V gene and leave the rest unexplained. The sample table records approximately 170,000 clones; 77% of these occur just once. Jointly, the top ten make up roughly 7% of the sample. Source material: PBMCs. The receptors come from a male donor in good health and CMV-seropositive.

The chain is built from TRBV11-2 and TRBJ1-2, with TRBD1 matching 9 bases. The CDR3 length is 15 residues. From germline, CDR1 is SGHAT and CDR2 FQNNGV. Trimming took 5 bases from V and 5 from J; bases not matched to a gene: 9. The CDR3 region has the DNA TGTGCCAGCAGCCCTAATTCCGGGACAGGGTATGGCTACACCTTC. It encodes CASSPNSGTGYGYTF.

As to this clone: One end of the junction varies from germline; a read error may be responsible. The rearrangement links TRBV7-7 to TRBJ2-3; 9 positions agree with TRBD2. CDR3 length: 15 residues. Germline V gene lookup returns CDR1 SSHAT and CDR2 FNYEAQ (reference sequence). CDR3 amino acids: CASSLAAGGSDTQYF. In DNA form, the CDR3 reads TGTGCTAGCAGCTTGGCGGCGGGGGGGTCAGATACGCAGTATTTT.

The chain employs TRBV20-1 and TRBJ2-5; no clear D gene. V was cut by 6 bases and J by 9 bases, with 11 bases left in between. The germline CDR1 and CDR2 sequences are DFQATT and SNEGSKA (reference sequence). This CDR3 region has 10 residues. CDR3 DNA sequence: TGCAGTGCCGCCCGTGGAGCCCAGTACTTC. It codes for CSAARGAQYF.